This T cell receptor beta chain emerged from a study of high-grade serous ovarian cancer treatment subgroups. From germline, CDR1 is SGHNT and CDR2 YYREEE (reference sequence). The CDR3 runs 16 residues. With regard to this clone: As yet, its antigen is unknown. Sequence at one end of the junction differs from germline and may be a read error.

The tumor samples were collected prior to definitive surgery or chemotherapy. Study-level findings and limits: Different patients shared almost no repertoire; same-patient tumors shared 0.11 to 0.79.

TCRdb's copy holds only in-frame clones and misses some; the assay was immunoSEQ multiplex PCR. The sample records approximately 5,000 clones, roughly two thirds being singletons. The sample taken for sequencing was tumor tissue. This receptor was obtained from a human donor with high-grade serous ovarian cancer. The V call is TRBV5-4, the J call TRBJ1-4, with D tentatively TRBD1 (5 bases). CDR3 protein: CASSQDGRGRNEKLFF. The CDR3 DNA sequence: TGCGCCAGCAGCCAAGATGGTAGGGGACGTAATGAAAAACTGTTTTTT.